One sample yielded the 22 T cell receptor beta chains listed below, sequenced in a study of CD8+CD57+ T cells in acquired aplastic anemia. Genomic DNA provided the template from which TCR beta VDJ and CDR3 profiles were obtained. TCRdb re-called the reads through MiXCR, storing one row per CDR3 protein. Counted here are about 190,000 distinct CDR3 sequences, 50% to 55% occurring once; the ten biggest clones make up roughly 15%. Sequencing was carried out using sorted CD4+, CD8+, or CD8+CD57+ T cells (not recorded which) from PBMCs. These receptor sequences come from a human donor in good health, serving as a control.

In its sample, this clonotype was seen many times. The chain joins TRBV5-1 to TRBJ2-5; D perhaps matches TRBD1 (6 bases). Trimming removed 0 bases at V and 5 bases at J, with 14 bases between. This CDR3 is 15 amino acids long. Per the germline V gene, CDR1 is SGHRS and CDR2 is YFSETQ. CDR3 sequence: CASSLEQGKKETQYF. The CDR3 DNA reads as TGCGCCAGCAGCTTGGAACAGGGCAAGAAGGAGACCCAGTACTTC.

The rearrangement joins TRBV7-3 to TRBJ2-1; 9 bases align to TRBD2. V was clipped by 1 base and J by 5 bases; unmatched bases: 3. This CDR3 contains 15 residues. Germline CDR1 is SGHTA and CDR2 is FQGTGA. CDR3 in DNA: TGTGCCAGCAGCTTAAGGGCGGGGGGGAACAATGAGCAGTTCTTC. Translating it yields CASSLRAGGNNEQFF. The full variable domain, rest sourced from reference TRBV7-3 and TRBJ2-1, is GAGVSQTPSNKVTEKGKYVELRCDPISGHTALYWYRQSLGQGPEFLIYFQGTGAADDSGLPNDRFFAVRPEGSVSTLKIQRTERGDSAVYLCASSLRAGGNNEQFFGPGTRLTVL.

Ten or more counts support this clonotype. The chain employs TRBV11-3 and TRBJ2-7; a possible D gene is TRBD2 (5 bases). Germline CDR1 and CDR2: SGHNT and YENEEA. There are 15 residues in the CDR3. Deletions cut 0 bases from V and 3 bases from J, with 12 bases between. The DNA for the CDR3 is TGTGCCAGCAGCTTAGACGGGGATCCTGGCTACGAGCAGTACTTC. This sequence encodes CASSLDGDPGYEQYF.

The CDR3 nucleotides are TGTGCCACCAGCAGAGATTTGACTTTATTAGGGGACGCTGAAGCTTTCTTT. Encoded protein: CATSRDLTLLGDAEAFF. The J gene is TRBJ1-1, the V gene TRBV15; D possibly corresponds to TRBD1 (5 bases). From germline, CDR1 is LNHNV and CDR2 YYDKDF (reference sequence). The CDR3 spans 17 residues. The V and J ends lost 0 bases and 6 bases respectively, with 20 bases between them.

The chain links TRBV19 to TRBJ2-5, with D perhaps given as TRBD1 or TRBD2 (5 bases each). There are 12 residues in the CDR3. Germline CDR1 is LNHDA and CDR2 is SQIVND (reference sequence). Trimming cost V 9 bases and J 2 bases, with 10 bases left between them. CDR3: CASGASQETQYF. CDR3 sequence (DNA): TGTGCCAGCGGGGCTTCTCAAGAGACCCAGTACTTC.

This clonotype has at least ten counts. The chain recombines TRBV7-9 with TRBJ2-3, with a tentative D call TRBD1 (5 bases). This CDR3 region has 14 residues. CDR1 is SEHNR, CDR2 FQNEAQ, per germline (reference sequence). Between the trimmed V and J ends, which lost 5 bases and 0 bases, there was a span of 9 bases. The CDR3 DNA follows: TGTGCCAGCAGCCTAGGGGTTAGCACAGATACGCAGTATTTT. Translated, it gives CASSLGVSTDTQYF.

This clonotype was counted only a few times. CDR3 nucleotide sequence: TGTGCCAGCAGTTCCGGACAGGGGAATTACGAGCAGTACTTC. This sequence encodes CASSSGQGNYEQYF. The chain carries TRBV12-3 or TRBV12-4 and TRBJ2-7; 9 nucleotides line up with TRBD1. J gave up 4 bases and V 4 bases, and 5 bases lay outside the gene matches. The CDR3 has 14 amino acids.

This chain joins TRBV25-1 and TRBJ1-1; the match to TRBD1 covers 8 bases. Germline CDR1 MGHDK, CDR2 SYGVNS. The CDR3 contains 15 residues. V gave up 6 bases and J gave up 4 bases; unmatched junction bases: 10. The CDR3 nucleotides read TGTGCCAGCAGCTCAAACATTGGACAGGGCACTGAAGCTTTCTTT. This translates into CASSSNIGQGTEAFF.

The V gene is TRBV7-9, the J gene TRBJ2-7; 11 bases fit TRBD2. The trim removed 5 bases at V and 0 bases at J, leaving 3 bases unmatched. Germline CDR1 reads SEHNR; CDR2 reads FQNEAQ (reference sequence). The CDR3 consists of 15 residues. CDR3 residues: CASSTLAGASYEQYF. The CDR3 bases are TGTGCCAGCAGCACACTAGCGGGGGCCTCCTACGAGCAGTACTTC. Based on the CDR3 plus reference TRBV7-9 and TRBJ2-7, the full variable domain is DTGVSQNPRHKITKRGQNVTFRCDPISEHNRLYWYRQTLGQGPEFLTYFQNEAQLEKSRLLSDRFSAERPKGSFSTLEIQRTEQGDSAMYLCASSTLAGASYEQYFGPGTRLTVT.

The gene calls are TRBV28 and TRBJ2-5; D tentatively fits TRBD1 or TRBD2 (5 bases each). Germline loops: CDR1 MDHEN, CDR2 SYDVKM. V shed 5 bases and J shed 3 bases, with 16 bases lying between them. The CDR3 is 15 amino acids. Here the CDR3 reads CASSGRGAGEETQYF. For the CDR3, the DNA is TGTGCCAGCAGTGGAAGAGGGGCCGGAGAAGAGACCCAGTACTTC.

V and J are TRBV12-3 or TRBV12-4 and TRBJ1-2; the D is unclear. CDR3 length: 14 amino acids. In DNA form, the CDR3 reads TGTGCTAGTGGTTTCGGGATGGGAGTAGGTGGCTACACCTTC. Translation: CASGFGMGVGGYTF.

On this clonotype itself: Germline and junction disagree at one end, which may indicate a read error. V gene TRBV9 combines with J gene TRBJ2-7; D might be TRBD2 (6 bases). The length of the CDR3 is 14 residues. Germline V gene lookup returns CDR1 SGDLS and CDR2 YYNGEE. CDR3 loop: CASSPGDFSCEQYF. DNA for the CDR3: TGTGCCAGCAGTCCCGGGGACTTCTCCTGCGAGCAGTACTTC. Filled out from reference TRBV9 and TRBJ2-7, the complete variable domain reads DSGVTQTPKHLITATGQRVTLRCSPRSGDLSVYWYQQSLDQGLQFLIQYYNGEERAKGNILERFSAQQFPDLHSELNLSSLELGDSALYFCASSPGDFSCEQYFGPGTRLTVT.

As concerns this clonotype: One junction end disagrees with the germline gene, perhaps due to a read error. The rearrangement uses TRBV5-1 and TRBJ2-2, with D possibly TRBD2 on 6 matching bases. CDR1 is SGHRS and CDR2 is YFSETQ in the germline V gene. The CDR3 covers 15 residues. The CDR3 coding sequence is TGTGCCAGCAGCGAATGGGGGACTAACACCGGGGAGCTGTTTTTT. Its translation: CASSEWGTNTGELFF. The whole variable domain, filled in from reference TRBV5-1 and TRBJ2-2, reads KAGVTQTPRYLIKTRGQQVTLSCSPISGHRSVSWYQQTPGQGLQFLFEYFSETQRNKGNFPGRFSGRQFSNSRSEMNVSTLELGDSALYLCASSEWGTNTGELFFGEGSRLTVL.

The chain carries TRBV12-3 or TRBV12-4 and TRBJ2-7; 7 bases match TRBD1. The CDR3 runs 17 residues. The trim removed 1 base at V and 3 bases at J, leaving 12 bases unmatched. The CDR3 DNA reads as TGTGCCAGCAGTTTAGAGACCACAGGGGTCCGAGACTACGAGCAGTACTTC. It codes for CASSLETTGVRDYEQYF.

This clonotype was counted at least ten times. The rearrangement links TRBV6-6 to TRBJ2-7, with D possibly being TRBD2 (6 bases). From germline, CDR1 is MNHNY and CDR2 SVGAGI (reference sequence). CDR3 length: 15 amino acids. The V end was cut by 7 bases, the J end by 0 bases, with 16 bases between. CDR3 loop: CASTLGGLTSYEQYF. CDR3 in DNA: TGTGCCAGCACCCTTGGGGGACTGACCTCCTACGAGCAGTACTTC.

At least ten counts were recorded for this clonotype. The rearrangement uses TRBV24-1 and TRBJ2-2, with TRBD1 identical over 10 bases. CDR1 is KGHDR, CDR2 SFDVKD, per germline. V shed 6 bases, J shed 5 bases, and the junction held 11 bases outside the gene matches. CDR3 length: 17 amino acids. CDR3 bases: TGTGCCACCAGTTCCCGACAGGGGGCGCGAGGAACCGGGGAGCTGTTTTTT. Protein product: CATSSRQGARGTGELFF.

This clonotype appeared a single time. The chain employs TRBV25-1 and TRBJ2-1, with TRBD1 matching 11 bases. This CDR3 comprises 15 residues. CDR1 MGHDK and CDR2 SYGVNS come from the germline V gene. V shed 1 base and J 6 bases; nucleotides not matched to a gene: 2. The CDR3 protein is CASSESGTGGNEQFF. The DNA of the CDR3 is TGTGCCAGCAGTGAATCCGGGACAGGGGGCAATGAGCAGTTCTTC.

The chain employs TRBV10-3 and TRBJ1-2; the match to TRBD1 covers 9 bases. This CDR3 has 15 amino acids. The junction had 11 bases not matched to a gene; V was cut back by 7 bases and J by 5 bases. Germline lookup yields CDR1 ENHRY and CDR2 SYGVKD. CDR3 DNA sequence: TGTGCCATCATTGGACCGGGACAGGGTGTATATGGCTACACCTTC. Its translation is CAIIGPGQGVYGYTF.

A note on this clonotype: Just one base apart from a much larger clone, this may be a read error. This chain connects TRBV14 to TRBJ1-5, with TRBD1 identical over 7 bases. The junction had 10 bases not matched to a gene; V was cut back by 2 bases and J by 9 bases. Per the germline V gene, CDR1 is SGHDN and CDR2 is FVKESK. The CDR3 spans 15 residues. CDR3 protein: CASSQTDRDSRPQHF. CDR3 nucleotides: TGTGCCAGCAGCCAAACAGACAGGGATAGTCGGCCCCAGCATTTT.

This clonotype was recorded at least ten times. The chain joins TRBV19 to TRBJ2-2; D possibly matches TRBD1 or TRBD2 (5 bases each). Trimming removed 3 bases at V and 6 bases at J, with 23 bases between. CDR3 length equals 18 residues. Germline CDR1 LNHDA, CDR2 SQIVND (reference sequence). The CDR3 region has the DNA TGTGCCAGTAGTATTCAGTGGGGGTTTGTGCAGGGAGCCGGGGAGCTGTTTTTT. This translates into CASSIQWGFVQGAGELFF.

The CDR3 loop reads CASSSWDRGISYEQYF. CDR3 DNA: TGTGCCAGCAGCTCGTGGGACAGGGGAATATCCTACGAGCAGTACTTC. The gene calls are TRBV11-3 and TRBJ2-7; 10 nucleotides align to TRBD1. Looked up from germline, CDR1 is SGHNT and CDR2 is YENEEA. The length of the CDR3 is 16 residues. The junction had 7 bases not matched to a gene; V was cut back by 4 bases and J by 1 base. Looking up the rest from reference TRBV11-3 and TRBJ2-7 gives the full variable domain: EAGVVQSPRYKIIEKKQPVAFWCNPISGHNTLYWYLQNLGQGPELLIRYENEEAVDDSQLPKDRFSAERLKGVDSTLKIQPAELGDSAVYLCASSSWDRGISYEQYFGPGTRLTVT.

This chain joins TRBV10-3 and TRBJ2-7; 9 bases fit TRBD1. CDR3 size: 14 residues. J gave up 3 bases and V 5 bases, and 5 bases lay outside the gene matches. Germline CDR1 and CDR2: ENHRY and SYGVKD. The CDR3 loop is CAISLGTGSYEQYF. DNA of the CDR3: TGTGCCATCAGTCTCGGGACAGGGAGCTACGAGCAGTACTTC.